The entry below gives a single TCR beta chain sequence along with its context. As yet, its antigen is unknown. CDR3 length: 17 amino acids. The germline V gene has CDR1 MNHEY and CDR2 SMNVEV (reference sequence). V lost 4 bases to trimming and J lost 0 bases, with 16 bases between them. 13 Jbeta primers and 60 Vbeta primers were used for the PCR. Clones were read by immunoSEQ multiplex PCR, and TCRdb kept only the in-frame ones, dropping some. The table has some 150,000 clones, 80% seen once. The data belong to a study of cytomegalovirus exposure and HLA in healthy donors. General study findings and limits: An analysis was carried out later, and it reportedly showed fewer N-insertions in an Asian-associated ancestry cluster than the approximately 700-donor mean. Analyzed later, most CMV-associated TCR beta chains appeared HLA-restricted. Most TCR sequences showed up rarely, but some public TCRs showed up in many donors.

This chain links TRBV27 with TRBJ1-5; D ambiguous. The material sequenced was PBMCs. The TCR was taken from a man younger than 45 in good health and CMV-seropositive. The CDR3 bases are TGTGCCAGCAGTTCCACCGCCGCCAGATATAGCAATCAGCCCCAGCATTTT. Translation gives CASSSTAARYSNQPQHF.